This T cell receptor beta chain was captured in a study of T cell responses to AZD1222 COVID-19 vaccine. The germline V gene has CDR1 SGHDT and CDR2 YYEEEE. With 4 bases clipped from V and 3 bases from J, the junction kept 10 bases outside the gene matches. CDR3 length equals 15 residues. Findings of the study overall: Elevations in Spike-specific TCR breadth and depth followed administration of two AZD1222 doses.

Measured with immunoSEQ multiplex PCR; TCRdb has only the in-frame clones, and not every one. This sample has under 250,000 clones, with about 92% found just once. A remark on this clone: Its antigen is undetermined.

The material was peripheral blood, obtained on day 0 of MenACWY control vaccination. The chain joins TRBV5-6 to TRBJ2-7; 7 positions match TRBD1. The TCR comes from an adult in good health. The CDR3 DNA follows: TGTGCCAGCAGCGACTTATACAGGGGATTCTACGAGCAGTACTTC. It translates to CASSDLYRGFYEQYF.